These T cell receptor beta chains were read from a single sample in a study of T cells in Graves' hyperthyroidism and ophthalmopathy. A single record per CDR3 protein comes from TCRdb applying MiXCR to the multiplex PCR reads. The data contain over 450,000 distinct CDR3 sequences, 17% of them singletons. What was sequenced was blood. The receptors here all came from a woman aged 18-29 years with Graves' ophthalmopathy. Each CDR3 is given with its conserved first and last residue. A D gene is named only where the DNA matches it firmly. The size entry is marked missing in some rows and otherwise reads once, few, many or a size class.

cdr3_length clone_size j_call d_call v_call cdr3_aa cdr3_nt
16 . TRBJ1-3 . TRBV6-5 CASSYSYQGSGNTIYF TGTGCCAGCAGTTACTCTTATCAGGGGTCGGGAAACACCATATATTTT
15 . TRBJ2-7 . TRBV6-1 CASNSLAAGSYEQYF TGTGCCAGCAACAGTCTAGCAGCGGGCTCCTACGAGCAGTACTTC
15 many TRBJ2-7 . TRBV6-1 CASSARERLIYEQYF TGTGCCAGCAGCGCCCGGGAGCGCCTAATCTACGAGCAGTACTTC
13 many TRBJ1-1 . TRBV4-1 CASSQAGSTEAFF TGCGCCAGCAGCCAAGCCGGGAGCACTGAAGCTTTCTTT
16 few TRBJ1-2 . TRBV9 CASSVADWTATGGYTF TGTGCCAGCAGCGTCGCAGATTGGACAGCGACGGGGGGCTACACCTTC
19 . TRBJ2-7 TRBD2 TRBV7-2 CASSLGLRSKGTTSYEQYF TGTGCCAGCAGCTTAGGGCTTCGGTCAAAAGGGACTACATCCTACGAGCAGTACTTC
20 . TRBJ2-1 TRBD2 TRBV20-1 CSASYVTIRGGLLESDEQFF TGCAGTGCTAGTTATGTCACTATACGGGGGGGCCTATTGGAGTCGGATGAGCAGTTCTTC
14 many TRBJ2-1 . TRBV30 CAWRGGTGYNEQFF TGTGCCTGGAGGGGGGGCACCGGATACAATGAGCAGTTCTTC
13 many TRBJ2-7 TRBD2 TRBV30 CAWNSGTRNEQYF TGTGCCTGGAATTCCGGGACTAGGAACGAGCAGTACTTC
15 many TRBJ2-5 TRBD2 TRBV20-1 CSARRGLDVRETQYF TGCAGTGCTCGGCGGGGACTAGACGTCCGGGAGACCCAGTACTTC
12 many TRBJ1-2 TRBD1 TRBV11-2 CASSRTGGDYTF TGTGCCAGCAGTCGGACAGGAGGCGACTACACCTTC
16 . TRBJ2-6 . TRBV24-1 CATSARGRLGANVMTF TGTGCCACCAGTGCACGGGGGCGTTTAGGGGCCAACGTCATGACTTTC
15 few TRBJ2-1 TRBD2 TRBV6-2/TRBV6-3 CASSYSAGGNNEQFF TGTGCCAGCAGTTACTCAGCGGGAGGGAATAATGAGCAGTTCTTC
16 few TRBJ2-1 TRBD1 TRBV2 CASSWRQGKSYNEQFF TGTGCCAGCAGTTGGAGACAGGGTAAATCCTACAATGAGCAGTTCTTC
15 many TRBJ2-1 TRBD2 TRBV6-2/TRBV6-3 CASRGLAGAWNEQFF TGTGCCAGCCGCGGACTAGCGGGAGCCTGGAATGAGCAGTTCTTC
15 . TRBJ1-1 . TRBV5-1 CASSLGSGLSTEAFF TGCGCCAGCAGCTTGGGATCGGGGTTGAGCACTGAAGCTTTCTTT
15 many TRBJ1-1 . TRBV2 CASSRGGHMNTEAFF TGTGCCAGCAGTCGCGGGGGACACATGAACACTGAAGCTTTCTTT
14 . TRBJ2-2 . TRBV6-2/TRBV6-3 CASSATSDSGELFF TGTGCCAGCAGCGCTACCTCCGATTCCGGGGAGCTGTTTTTT
15 many TRBJ2-1 . TRBV5-5 CASSAIGVLYNEQFF TGTGCCAGCAGTGCTATTGGGGTCCTTTACAATGAGCAGTTCTTC
13 . TRBJ1-6 . TRBV9 CASSPRDNSPLHF TGTGCCAGCAGTCCGCGGGATAATTCACCCCTCCACTTT
15 many TRBJ2-5 TRBD2 TRBV7-2 CASSPPDSGTETQYF TGTGCCAGCAGCCCCCCAGATAGCGGGACGGAGACCCAGTACTTC
17 . TRBJ2-5 TRBD1 TRBV28 CASSLGRWDRVEETQYF TGTGCCAGCAGTTTAGGGAGGTGGGACAGGGTAGAAGAGACCCAGTACTTC
14 many TRBJ1-1 . TRBV3-1 CASSQAGYTAEAFF TGTGCCAGCAGCCAAGCGGGGTATACGGCTGAAGCTTTCTTT
13 . TRBJ1-1 . TRBV10-3 CAITSGGNTEAFF TGTGCCATCACATCCGGGGGGAACACTGAAGCTTTCTTT
16 many TRBJ1-1 TRBD1 TRBV7-9 CASRPGQGEWNTEAFF TGTGCCAGCAGACCCGGACAGGGGGAATGGAACACTGAAGCTTTCTTT
18 few TRBJ2-3 . TRBV4-1 CASSQDLLLSSSTDTQYF TGCGCCAGCAGCCAAGATCTTCTCCTCTCCTCCTCCACAGATACGCAGTATTTT
13 . TRBJ2-5 TRBD1 TRBV20-1 CSASNRGRETQYF TGCAGTGCTAGCAACAGGGGGCGAGAGACCCAGTACTTC
14 . TRBJ1-4 TRBD1 TRBV5-1 CASRDRPTNEKLFF TGCGCCAGCAGGGACAGGCCAACTAATGAAAAACTGTTTTTT
15 many TRBJ1-1 . TRBV28 CASSSSGTGGTEAFF TGTGCCAGCAGTTCGTCCGGGACGGGGGGGACTGAAGCTTTCTTT
11 many TRBJ1-1 . TRBV28 CASISGLIAFF TGTGCCAGCATATCAGGCCTCATCGCTTTCTTT
13 many TRBJ2-2 . TRBV30 CAWSSVYTGELFF TGTGCCTGGAGCAGTGTGTACACCGGGGAGCTGTTTTTT
14 few TRBJ1-6 . TRBV29-1 CSVAEETYNSPLHF TGCAGCGTTGCGGAGGAGACCTATAATTCACCCCTCCACTTT
18 . TRBJ2-3 TRBD2 TRBV7-2 CASSFVRTSGASTDTQYF TGTGCCAGCAGCTTCGTCCGGACTAGCGGAGCTAGCACAGATACGCAGTATTTT
13 many TRBJ2-7 . TRBV6-1 CASTVDTSYEQYF TGTGCCAGCACTGTTGACACTTCCTACGAGCAGTACTTC
13 many TRBJ1-1 . TRBV27 CASSLVEDTEAFF TGTGCCAGCAGTTTGGTCGAGGACACTGAAGCTTTCTTT
15 . TRBJ2-3 . TRBV3-1 CASSRGLVGTDTRYF TGTGCCAGCAGCCGTGGACTAGTCGGGACAGATACGCGGTATTTT
14 . TRBJ1-4 . TRBV20-1 CSAIPWGSNEKLFF TGCAGTGCAATACCTTGGGGGTCTAATGAAAAACTGTTTTTT
16 many TRBJ2-4 . TRBV3-1 CASSLRLGLAKNIQYF TGTGCCAGCAGCCTCCGTTTAGGTCTAGCCAAAAACATTCAGTACTTC
15 . TRBJ1-3 . TRBV4-2 CASSQEGTLGNTIYF TGTGCCAGCAGCCAAGAGGGGACACTAGGAAACACCATATATTTT
12 many TRBJ1-1 . TRBV30 CAWRGEGTEAFF TGTGCCTGGAGGGGGGAGGGCACTGAAGCTTTCTTT
16 . TRBJ1-1 . TRBV5-1 CASSPGTHPLNTEAFF TGCGCCAGCAGCCCAGGGACACATCCTTTGAACACTGAAGCTTTCTTT
20 . TRBJ1-4 TRBD1 TRBV7-3 CASSLTQDRDQNSTNEKLFF TGTGCCAGCAGCTTAACGCAGGACAGGGACCAAAATTCAACTAATGAAAAACTGTTTTTT
14 many TRBJ2-7 . TRBV28 CASSLRGAPDEQYF TGTGCCAGCAGTTTACGGGGGGCGCCGGACGAGCAGTACTTC
15 many TRBJ2-7 . TRBV11-2 CASSFRTSSSYEQYF TGTGCCAGCAGCTTTAGAACTAGCAGCTCCTACGAGCAGTACTTC
16 many TRBJ1-4 . TRBV7-8 CASSLPPRGANEKLFF TGTGCCAGCAGCTTACCCCCGAGGGGAGCTAATGAAAAACTGTTTTTT
13 many TRBJ2-5 TRBD1 TRBV12-3/TRBV12-4 CASRGDRGETQYF TGTGCCAGCAGGGGGGACAGGGGAGAGACCCAGTACTTC
11 once TRBJ1-2 . TRBV29-1 CSVVRPRGYTF TGCAGCGTTGTACGTCCGCGGGGCTACACCTTC
15 many TRBJ2-1 TRBD2 TRBV11-2 CASSTGLERRREQFF TGTGCCAGCAGCACCGGACTAGAGAGACGTAGGGAGCAGTTCTTC
15 few TRBJ2-5 . TRBV6-2/TRBV6-3 CASLSPRSNEETQYF TGTGCCAGCCTGAGCCCCCGATCAAACGAAGAGACCCAGTACTTC
15 . TRBJ2-1 . TRBV4-2 CASSQGAGEKNEQFF TGTGCCAGCAGCCAAGGGGCTGGCGAGAAGAATGAGCAGTTCTTC
16 many TRBJ2-1 . TRBV28 CASRPGLILSYNEQFF TGTGCCAGCAGGCCGGGACTGATCCTCTCCTACAATGAGCAGTTCTTC
13 many TRBJ2-1 . TRBV20-1 CSARPGLGNEQFF TGCAGTGCTAGACCGGGACTGGGAAATGAGCAGTTCTTC
14 many TRBJ2-3 TRBD1 TRBV10-3 CASRDRFSTDTQYF TGTGCCAGCAGGGACAGGTTTTCGACAGATACGCAGTATTTT